This T cell receptor beta chain comes out of a study of blood T cell repertoires in COVID-19. Study-level background: The cDNA or gDNA used as material had been derived from T cells, B-cell-depleted T cells, or PBMCs.

The CDR3 totals 14 residues. Looked up from germline, CDR1 is LNHDA and CDR2 is SQIVND (reference sequence). Trimming removed 1 base at V and 1 base at J, with 5 bases between. Concerning this clone: The sample holds other DNA sequences that translate to the same CDR3.

In the original analysis: For nucleated cells, counts were estimated from reference gene primer amplification. Libraries were prepared by immunoSEQ multiplex PCR; TCRdb keeps only in-frame clonotypes and omits some of them. That table furnishes V, J and clone size, whereas the DNA furnished D and trimming. Among roughly 280,000 clones listed, about 89% were seen once. J is TRBJ1-5 and V is TRBV19; no clear D. The sample comprised peripheral blood. The origin of this receptor is a man aged 50 to 60 with acute or convalescent COVID-19. The DNA for the CDR3 is TGTGCCAGTAGTATAGGGGCCAGCAATCAGCCCCAGCATTTT. It translates to CASSIGASNQPQHF.